The entry below gives a single T cell receptor beta chain sequence along with its context. TCRdb redid the calling of the RT-PCR reads with MiXCR, one entry per CDR3 protein. Of fewer than 800,000 distinct CDR3 sequences listed, 13% to 15% are singletons. With 3 bases clipped from V and 2 bases from J, the junction kept 4 bases outside the gene matches. Per the germline V gene, CDR1 is SGHTA and CDR2 is FQGNSA. The CDR3 spans 15 residues. The source is a female donor in good health, serving as a healthy control. V usage is TRBV7-2 and J usage is TRBJ2-3; 8 nucleotides line up with TRBD2. Material for sequencing was memory CD4+ T cells from blood. The CDR3 sequence: CASSFSGGVTDTQYF. In nucleotides, the CDR3 is TGTGCCAGCAGCTTCAGCGGGGGAGTCACAGATACGCAGTATTTT.